Listed below are T cell receptor beta chains from one sample, sequenced in a study of Ad26.COV2.S vaccination and SARS-CoV-2 variants. TCRdb's copy holds only in-frame clones and misses some; the assay was immunoSEQ multiplex PCR. The sample records hundreds of thousands of clones, roughly 87% being singletons. The material sequenced was peripheral blood, taken in a trial of Ad26.COV2.S vaccine versus placebo. The receptors here all came from a person aged 18 to 65 who received the Ad26.COV2.S COVID-19 vaccine or a placebo. CDR3s include the opening cysteine and the closing phenylalanine or tryptophan. D genes are given only for firm matches.

V	D	J	CDR3
TRBV5-4	.	TRBJ2-3	CASSGPQVATDTQYF
TRBV5-1	.	TRBJ2-5	CASSPRGAQETQYF
TRBV19	.	TRBJ2-1	CASSMMGPSRSEQFF
TRBV4-3	.	TRBJ1-6	CASSQDQGFGPLHF
TRBV19	.	TRBJ1-4	CASRTIHRSNEKLFF
TRBV20-1	.	TRBJ2-1	CSASNRYEQFF
TRBV12-2	.	TRBJ2-5	CASRFRPSTSGEETQYF
TRBV6-5	.	TRBJ1-5	CASSLGIPQHF
TRBV18	TRBD2	TRBJ2-5	CASSQGLAGSQETQYF
TRBV11-2	TRBD2	TRBJ2-1	CASSYLTSGYNEQFF
TRBV6-5	TRBD2	TRBJ2-3	CASTHIAGETDTQYF
TRBV14	.	TRBJ1-1	CASSPEGSYTEAFF
TRBV4-2	.	TRBJ2-7	CASSQDPTDPYEQYF
TRBV27	TRBD2	TRBJ2-2	CASSTGTSGGAHGELFF
TRBV24-1	TRBD2	TRBJ2-5	CATSPGLEETQYF
TRBV27	TRBD1	TRBJ1-6	CASSFRQGNSPLHF
TRBV2	.	TRBJ1-1	CASSPANTEAFF
TRBV13	TRBD1	TRBJ1-2	CASSQVNRGTGYTF
TRBV18	.	TRBJ1-5	CASSPVRGEQPQHF